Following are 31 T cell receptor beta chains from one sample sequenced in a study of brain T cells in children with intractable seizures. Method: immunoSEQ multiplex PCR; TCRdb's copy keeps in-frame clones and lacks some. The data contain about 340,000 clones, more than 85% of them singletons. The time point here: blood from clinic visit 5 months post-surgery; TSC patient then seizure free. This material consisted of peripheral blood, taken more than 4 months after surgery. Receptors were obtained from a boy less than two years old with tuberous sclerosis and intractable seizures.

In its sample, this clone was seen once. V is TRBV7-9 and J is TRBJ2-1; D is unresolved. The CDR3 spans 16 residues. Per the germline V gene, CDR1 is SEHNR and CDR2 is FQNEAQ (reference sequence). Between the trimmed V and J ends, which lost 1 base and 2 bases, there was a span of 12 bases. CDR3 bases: TGTGCCAGCAGCTTAGTATACCGGCACCCCTACAATGAGCAGTTCTTC. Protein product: CASSLVYRHPYNEQFF.

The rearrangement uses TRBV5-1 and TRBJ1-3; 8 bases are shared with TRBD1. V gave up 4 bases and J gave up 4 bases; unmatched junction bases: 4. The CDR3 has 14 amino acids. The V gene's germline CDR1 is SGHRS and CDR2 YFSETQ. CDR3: CASSVTGVGNTIYF. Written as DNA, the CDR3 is TGCGCCAGCAGCGTGACAGGGGTGGGAAACACCATATATTTT.

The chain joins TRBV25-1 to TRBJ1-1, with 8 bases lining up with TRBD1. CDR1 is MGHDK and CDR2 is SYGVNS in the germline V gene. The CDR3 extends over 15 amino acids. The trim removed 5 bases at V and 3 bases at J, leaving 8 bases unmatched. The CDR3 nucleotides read TGTGCCAGCAGTTCGCCAGGGGGCGCGTACACTGAAGCTTTCTTT. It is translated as CASSSPGGAYTEAFF.

The CDR3 sequence: CASSLDWEAGTYNEQFF. The CDR3 coding sequence is TGCGCCAGCAGCCTCGATTGGGAAGCGGGGACATACAATGAGCAGTTCTTC. The chain joins TRBV4-1 to TRBJ2-1; a weak D match, TRBD2 (7 bases). The V gene lost 4 bases and the J gene lost 4 bases, with 20 bases spanning the gap. Germline V gene data show CDR1 as MGHRA and CDR2 as YSYEKL. This CDR3 spans 17 amino acids.

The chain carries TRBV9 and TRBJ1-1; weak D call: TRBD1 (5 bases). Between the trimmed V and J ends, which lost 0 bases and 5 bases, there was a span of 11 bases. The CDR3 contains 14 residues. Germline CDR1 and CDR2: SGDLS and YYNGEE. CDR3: CASSVVGGVTEAFF. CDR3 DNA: TGTGCCAGCAGCGTAGTGGGGGGAGTGACTGAAGCTTTCTTT. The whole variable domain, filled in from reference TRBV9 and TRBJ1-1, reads DSGVTQTPKHLITATGQRVTLRCSPRSGDLSVYWYQQSLDQGLQFLIQYYNGEERAKGNILERFSAQQFPDLHSELNLSSLELGDSALYFCASSVVGGVTEAFFGQGTRLTVV.

CDR3 region: CASSLSSIQATYGYTF. For the CDR3, the DNA is TGTGCCAGCAGTTTATCCTCCATACAGGCTACCTATGGCTACACCTTC. The rearrangement uses TRBV28 and TRBJ1-2, with a tentative D call TRBD1 (5 bases). Germline V gene data show CDR1 as MDHEN and CDR2 as SYDVKM. The CDR3 extends over 16 amino acids. The ends were cut back, 1 base at V and 4 bases at J, with 16 bases in the middle.

The CDR3 region has the DNA TGTGCCAGCAGCTTGGGACAGGGAGGGGGCAATGAGCAGTTCTTC. Its protein product is CASSLGQGGGNEQFF. The rearrangement links TRBV7-2 to TRBJ2-1; 9 positions agree with TRBD1. Trimming at V came to 3 bases and at J to 6 bases, leaving 6 bases not matched to a gene. Looked up from germline, CDR1 is SGHTA and CDR2 is FQGNSA. The CDR3 totals 15 residues. The variable domain in full, completed from reference TRBV7-2 and TRBJ2-1, reads GAGVSQSPSNKVTEKGKDVELRCDPISGHTALYWYRQSLGQGLEFLIYFQGNSAPDKSGLPSDRFSAERTGGSVSTLTIQRTQQEDSAVYLCASSLGQGGGNEQFFGPGTRLTVL.

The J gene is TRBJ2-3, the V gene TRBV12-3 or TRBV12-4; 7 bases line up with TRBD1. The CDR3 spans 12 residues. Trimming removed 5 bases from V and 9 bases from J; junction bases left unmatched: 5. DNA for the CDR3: TGTGCCAGCAGTCCGACAGGGACAACGCAGTATTTT. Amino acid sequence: CASSPTGTTQYF.

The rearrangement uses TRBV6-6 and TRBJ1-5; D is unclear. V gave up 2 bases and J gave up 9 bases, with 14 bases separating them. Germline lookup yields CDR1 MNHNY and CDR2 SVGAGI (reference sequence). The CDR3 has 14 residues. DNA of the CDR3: TGTGCCAGCAGTTACCCCGGGCCCAACGGGCCCCAGCATTTT. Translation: CASSYPGPNGPQHF.

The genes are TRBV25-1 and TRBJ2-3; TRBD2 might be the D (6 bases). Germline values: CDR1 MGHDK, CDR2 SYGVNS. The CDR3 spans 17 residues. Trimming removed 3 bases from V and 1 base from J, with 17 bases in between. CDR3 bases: TGTGCCAGCAGTGAGGGACCCGCGCGGAGGGGCACAGATACGCAGTATTTT. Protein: CASSEGPARRGTDTQYF. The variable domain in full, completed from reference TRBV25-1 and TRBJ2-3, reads EADIYQTPRYLVIGTGKKITLECSQTMGHDKMYWYQQDPGMELHLIHYSYGVNSTEKGDLSSESTVSRIRTEHFPLTLESARPSHTSQYLCASSEGPARRGTDTQYFGPGTRLTVL.

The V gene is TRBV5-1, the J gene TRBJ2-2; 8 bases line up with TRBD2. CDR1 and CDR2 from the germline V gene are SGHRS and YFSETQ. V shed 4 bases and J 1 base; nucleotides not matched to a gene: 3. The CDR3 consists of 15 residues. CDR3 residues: CASSVAGMNTGELFF. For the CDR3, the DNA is TGCGCCAGCAGCGTAGCGGGAATGAACACCGGGGAGCTGTTTTTT.

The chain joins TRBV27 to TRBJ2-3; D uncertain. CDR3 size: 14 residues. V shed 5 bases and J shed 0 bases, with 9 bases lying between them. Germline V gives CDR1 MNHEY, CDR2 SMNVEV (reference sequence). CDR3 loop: CASSLVRSTDTQYF. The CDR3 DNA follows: TGTGCCAGCAGTCTCGTCCGTAGCACAGATACGCAGTATTTT.

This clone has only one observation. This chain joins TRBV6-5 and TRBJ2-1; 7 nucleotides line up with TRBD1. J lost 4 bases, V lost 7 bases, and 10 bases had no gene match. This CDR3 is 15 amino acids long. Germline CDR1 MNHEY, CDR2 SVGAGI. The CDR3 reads CASTQDRAPYNEQFF. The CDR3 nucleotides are TGTGCCAGCACACAAGACAGGGCGCCTTACAATGAGCAGTTCTTC.

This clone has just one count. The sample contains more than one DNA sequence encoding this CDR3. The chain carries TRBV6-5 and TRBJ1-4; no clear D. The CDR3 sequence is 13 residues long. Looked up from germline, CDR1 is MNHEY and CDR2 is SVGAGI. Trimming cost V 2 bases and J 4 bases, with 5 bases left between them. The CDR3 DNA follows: TGTGCCAGCAGTTACGGGCATAATGAAAAACTGTTTTTT. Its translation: CASSYGHNEKLFF.

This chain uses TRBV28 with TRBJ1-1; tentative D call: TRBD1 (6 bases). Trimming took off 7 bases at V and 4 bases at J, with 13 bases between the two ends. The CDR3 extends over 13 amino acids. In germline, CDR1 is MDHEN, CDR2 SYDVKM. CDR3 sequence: CASMYVRGTEAFF. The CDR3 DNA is TGTGCCAGCATGTACGTCAGGGGCACTGAAGCTTTCTTT.

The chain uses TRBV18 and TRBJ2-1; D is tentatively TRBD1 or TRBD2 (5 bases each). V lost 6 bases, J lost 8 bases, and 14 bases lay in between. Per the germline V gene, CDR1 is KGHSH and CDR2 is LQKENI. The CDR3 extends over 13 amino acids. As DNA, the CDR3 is TGTGCCAGCTCGCCAGGGAGTTCGGATGAGCAGTTCTTC. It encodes CASSPGSSDEQFF.

The CDR3 sequence: CASSEDRGYEQYF. The CDR3 DNA reads as TGTGCCAGCAGTGAAGACAGGGGCTACGAGCAGTACTTC. J is TRBJ2-7 and V is TRBV25-1; 8 bases agree with TRBD1. The germline CDR1 and CDR2 sequences are MGHDK and SYGVNS. With 2 bases clipped from V and 3 bases from J, the junction kept 0 bases outside the gene matches. This CDR3 has 13 residues.

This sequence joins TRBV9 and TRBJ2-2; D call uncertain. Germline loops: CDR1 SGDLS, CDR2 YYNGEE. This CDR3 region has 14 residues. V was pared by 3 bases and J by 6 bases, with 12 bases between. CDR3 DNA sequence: TGTGCCAGCAGCGCCCCTTTGGAGTCCGGGGAGCTGTTTTTT. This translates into CASSAPLESGELFF.

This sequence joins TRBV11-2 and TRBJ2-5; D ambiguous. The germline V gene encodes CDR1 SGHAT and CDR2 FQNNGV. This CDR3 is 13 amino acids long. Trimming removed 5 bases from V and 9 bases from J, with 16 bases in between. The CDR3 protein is CASSANLARAQYF. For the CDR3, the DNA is TGTGCCAGCAGCGCAAACTTAGCCCGGGCCCAGTACTTC.

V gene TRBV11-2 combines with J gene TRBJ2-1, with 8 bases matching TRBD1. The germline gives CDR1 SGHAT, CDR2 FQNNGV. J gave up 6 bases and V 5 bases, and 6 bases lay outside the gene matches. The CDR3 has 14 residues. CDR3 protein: CASSQRTGFNEQFF. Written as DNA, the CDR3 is TGTGCCAGCAGCCAGAGGACAGGGTTCAATGAGCAGTTCTTC. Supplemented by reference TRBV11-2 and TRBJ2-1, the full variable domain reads EAGVAQSPRYKIIEKRQSVAFWCNPISGHATLYWYQQILGQGPKLLIQFQNNGVVDDSQLPKDRFSAERLKGVDSTLKIQPAKLEDSAVYLCASSQRTGFNEQFFGPGTRLTVL.

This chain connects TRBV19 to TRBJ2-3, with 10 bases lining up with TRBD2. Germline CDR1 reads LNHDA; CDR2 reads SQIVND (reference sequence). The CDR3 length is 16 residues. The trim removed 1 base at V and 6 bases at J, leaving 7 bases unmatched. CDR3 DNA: TGTGCCAGTAGTATAGGCGCTAGCGGGAGTGGTGATACGCAGTATTTT. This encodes CASSIGASGSGDTQYF. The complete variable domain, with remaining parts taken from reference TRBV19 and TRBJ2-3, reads DGGITQSPKYLFRKEGQNVTLSCEQNLNHDAMYWYRQDPGQGLRLIYYSQIVNDFQKGDIAEGYSVSREKKESFPLTVTSAQKNPTAFYLCASSIGASGSGDTQYFGPGTRLTVL.

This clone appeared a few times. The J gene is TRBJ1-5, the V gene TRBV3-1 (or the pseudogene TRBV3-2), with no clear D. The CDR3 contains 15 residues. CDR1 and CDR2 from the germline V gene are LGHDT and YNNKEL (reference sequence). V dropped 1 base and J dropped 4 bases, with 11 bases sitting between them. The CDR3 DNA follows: TGTGCCAGCAGCCAAGGGACGGGAAGAAATCAGCCCCAGCATTTT. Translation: CASSQGTGRNQPQHF.

CDR3 in amino acids: CASSRTGLAGGTDTQYF. In DNA, the CDR3 is TGTGCCAGCAGCCGCACCGGACTAGCGGGCGGCACAGATACGCAGTATTTT. The chain carries TRBV5-4 and TRBJ2-3, with 11 bases aligning to TRBD2. The CDR3 runs 17 residues. The V gene's germline CDR1 is SGHNT and CDR2 YYREEE (reference sequence). V shed 4 bases and J 1 base; nucleotides not matched to a gene: 8.

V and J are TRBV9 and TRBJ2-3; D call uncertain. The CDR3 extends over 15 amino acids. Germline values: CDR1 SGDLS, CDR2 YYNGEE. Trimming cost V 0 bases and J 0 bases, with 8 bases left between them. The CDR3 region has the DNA TGTGCCAGCAGCGTAGCAGGATTCAGCACAGATACGCAGTATTTT. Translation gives CASSVAGFSTDTQYF.

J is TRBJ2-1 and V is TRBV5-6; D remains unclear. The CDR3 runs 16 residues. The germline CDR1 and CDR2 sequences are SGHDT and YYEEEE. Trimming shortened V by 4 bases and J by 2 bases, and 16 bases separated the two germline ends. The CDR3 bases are TGTGCCAGCAGCCACCCCTTCAAGGTAGCCTACAATGAGCAGTTCTTC. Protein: CASSHPFKVAYNEQFF.

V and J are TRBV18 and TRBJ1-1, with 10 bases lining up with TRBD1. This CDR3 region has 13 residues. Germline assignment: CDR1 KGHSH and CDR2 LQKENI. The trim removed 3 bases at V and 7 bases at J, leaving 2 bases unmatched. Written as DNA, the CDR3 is TGTGCCAGCTCACCGGGACAGGGGAATGAAGCTTTCTTT. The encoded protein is CASSPGQGNEAFF.

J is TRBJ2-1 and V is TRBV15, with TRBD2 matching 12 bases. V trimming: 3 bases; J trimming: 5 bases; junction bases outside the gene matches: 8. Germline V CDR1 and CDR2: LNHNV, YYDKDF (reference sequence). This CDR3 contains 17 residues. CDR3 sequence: CATSRERTSGNHNEQFF. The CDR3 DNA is TGTGCCACCAGCAGGGAAAGGACTAGCGGGAACCACAATGAGCAGTTCTTC.

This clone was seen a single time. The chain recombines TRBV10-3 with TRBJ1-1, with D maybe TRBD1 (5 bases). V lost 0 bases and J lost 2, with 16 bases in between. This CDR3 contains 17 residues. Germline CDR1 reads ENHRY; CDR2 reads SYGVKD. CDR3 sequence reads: CAISESVGGTHNTEAFF. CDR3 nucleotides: TGTGCCATCAGTGAGTCGGTGGGGGGGACCCATAACACTGAAGCTTTCTTT.

In DNA form, the CDR3 reads TGTGCCAGTAGTACCGGACTAGCGGGTTTTGCCTTTTACAATGAGCAGTTCTTC. The encoded protein is CASSTGLAGFAFYNEQFF. The rearrangement uses TRBV19 and TRBJ2-1; TRBD2 aligns across 11 bases. Looked up from germline, CDR1 is LNHDA and CDR2 is SQIVND (reference sequence). The length of the CDR3 is 18 residues. V dropped 4 bases and J dropped 4; count of bases not matched to a gene: 12.

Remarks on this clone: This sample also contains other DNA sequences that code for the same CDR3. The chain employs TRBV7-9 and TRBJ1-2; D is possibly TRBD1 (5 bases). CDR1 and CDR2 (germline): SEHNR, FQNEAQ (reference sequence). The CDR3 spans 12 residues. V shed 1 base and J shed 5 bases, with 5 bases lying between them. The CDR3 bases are TGTGCCAGCAGCTTAGAGGGGTATGGCTACACCTTC. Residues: CASSLEGYGYTF.

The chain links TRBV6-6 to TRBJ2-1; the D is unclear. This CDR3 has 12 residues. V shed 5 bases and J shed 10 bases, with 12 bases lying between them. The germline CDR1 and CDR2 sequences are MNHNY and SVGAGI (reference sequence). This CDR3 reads CASSHPFGEQFF. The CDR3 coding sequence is TGTGCCAGCAGTCACCCTTTTGGGGAGCAGTTCTTC.